These T cell receptor beta chains were read from a single sample in a study of response to subunit inactivated influenza vaccine. TCRdb passed the RT-PCR reads through MiXCR, listing each CDR3 protein once. Of approximately 680,000 distinct CDR3 sequences listed, around a sixth are singletons. The source was PBMCs from blood, collected roughly 12 days after vaccination. The receptors come from a man in his forties or fifties who received an inactivated influenza vaccine. Both conserved end residues are part of each CDR3. A D gene is named only where the DNA matches it firmly. Not every row has a clone size; where given, it reads once, few, many or a size class.

D gene,clone size,J gene,V gene,CDR3 protein,CDR3 DNA
NA,few,TRBJ1-6,TRBV6-1,CASSGVGRSSYNSPLHF,TGTGCCAGCAGTGGAGTCGGCAGAAGCTCCTATAATTCACCCCTCCACTTT
NA,few,TRBJ1-1,TRBV11-2,CASSLLMTEAFF,TGTGCCAGCAGCTTACTCATGACTGAAGCTTTCTTT
NA,few,TRBJ1-6,TRBV6-5,CASSYSGSSYNSPLHF,TGTGCCAGCAGTTACTCGGGAAGCTCCTATAATTCACCCCTCCACTTT
NA,NA,TRBJ1-4,TRBV9,CASSVGRGSNEKLFF,TGTGCCAGCAGCGTAGGTCGGGGGTCTAATGAAAAACTGTTTTTT
NA,NA,TRBJ1-6,TRBV28,CASRTAVRNSPLHF,TGTGCCAGCAGAACAGCGGTGCGAAATTCACCCCTCCACTTT
NA,NA,TRBJ1-4,TRBV18,CASSPPRGTNEKLFF,TGTGCCAGCTCACCACCGAGGGGAACTAATGAAAAACTGTTTTTT
NA,NA,TRBJ1-1,TRBV20-1,CSAPTGGAAGAFF,TGCAGTGCACCGACCGGCGGGGCCGCTGGGGCTTTCTTT
TRBD1,NA,TRBJ2-1,TRBV7-3,CASSLRLEQGNNEQFF,TGTGCCAGCAGCTTAAGGCTGGAACAGGGGAACAATGAGCAGTTCTTC
NA,NA,TRBJ1-1,TRBV2,CASSVQGGGTEAFF,TGTGCCAGCAGTGTGCAGGGAGGGGGCACTGAAGCTTTCTTT
NA,NA,TRBJ2-7,TRBV4-3,CASSQDSSSYSYEQYF,TGCGCCAGCAGCCAAGATAGTTCCAGCTACTCCTACGAGCAGTACTTC
NA,NA,TRBJ2-2,TRBV20-1,CSARGRNGELFF,TGCAGTGCTAGAGGACGTAACGGGGAGCTGTTTTTT
TRBD2,NA,TRBJ2-1,TRBV18,CASSPPGRSGQSSYNEQFF,TGTGCCAGCTCACCGCCAGGACGTAGCGGGCAAAGCTCCTACAATGAGCAGTTCTTC
TRBD2,few,TRBJ2-1,TRBV4-2,CASSQRLAGASYNEQFF,TGTGCCAGCAGCCAACGACTAGCGGGAGCCTCCTACAATGAGCAGTTCTTC
TRBD2,NA,TRBJ2-1,TRBV28,CASRELAGAYSYNEQFF,TGTGCCAGCCGGGAGCTAGCGGGGGCCTACTCCTACAATGAGCAGTTCTTC
TRBD2,few,TRBJ2-1,TRBV7-9,CASSSPGTSEQFF,TGTGCCAGCAGCTCGCCGGGGACTAGTGAGCAGTTCTTC
NA,NA,TRBJ1-6,TRBV12-3/TRBV12-4,CASSFGGTWNSPLHF,TGTGCCAGCAGTTTCGGCGGGACATGGAATTCACCCCTCCACTTT
NA,NA,TRBJ2-1,TRBV6-1,CASSEVGPQFF,TGTGCCAGCAGTGAGGTGGGTCCCCAGTTCTTC
TRBD1,NA,TRBJ2-1,TRBV20-1,CSATRDSPYNEQFF,TGCAGTGCCACCCGGGACAGCCCCTACAATGAGCAGTTCTTC
TRBD2,NA,TRBJ2-3,TRBV3-1,CACTQDRAGGRSDTQYF,TGTGCCTGCACCCAAGATAGAGCGGGGGGGCGGTCAGATACGCAGTATTTT
NA,many,TRBJ2-5,TRBV5-1,CASSPGDAETQYF,TGCGCCAGCAGCCCCGGTGATGCTGAGACCCAGTACTTC
NA,once,TRBJ2-3,TRBV12-3/TRBV12-4,CASSLGDADTQYF,TGTGCCAGCAGTTTAGGGGACGCAGATACGCAGTATTTT
NA,many,TRBJ2-3,TRBV12-3/TRBV12-4,CASRPTGWDTQYF,TGTGCCAGCAGACCAACAGGGTGGGATACGCAGTATTTT
TRBD2,many,TRBJ2-1,TRBV5-1,CASSFNSGGVSEQFF,TGCGCCAGCAGCTTCAATAGCGGGGGGGTTAGTGAGCAGTTCTTC
TRBD1,few,TRBJ1-2,TRBV6-1,CASREDRGNYGYTF,TGTGCCAGCAGGGAGGACAGGGGTAACTATGGCTACACCTTC
NA,NA,TRBJ1-1,TRBV19,CASRFGENTEAFF,TGTGCCAGTAGATTCGGGGAGAACACTGAAGCTTTCTTT
TRBD1,NA,TRBJ2-5,TRBV3-1,CASSPPGQGFRQETQYF,TGTGCCAGCAGCCCCCCGGGACAGGGGTTTCGGCAAGAGACCCAGTACTTC
NA,few,TRBJ1-2,TRBV5-5,CASSWVGRGYGYTF,TGTGCCAGCAGCTGGGTCGGGAGGGGCTATGGCTACACCTTC
NA,many,TRBJ2-3,TRBV7-8,CASSLALGGTDTQYF,TGTGCCAGCAGCTTAGCGCTGGGGGGTACAGATACGCAGTATTTT
NA,NA,TRBJ2-7,TRBV7-2,CASSLVWTQGEQYF,TGTGCCAGCAGCTTAGTTTGGACTCAAGGGGAGCAGTACTTC
TRBD1,few,TRBJ1-4,TRBV5-1,CASSATGNEKLFF,TGCGCCAGCAGCGCGACAGGGAATGAAAAACTGTTTTTT
TRBD2,NA,TRBJ2-3,TRBV3-1,CASSHGLAGYVDTQYF,TGTGCCAGCAGCCACGGACTAGCGGGATACGTGGATACGCAGTATTTT
NA,NA,TRBJ2-1,TRBV7-8,CASSLARHNEQFF,TGTGCCAGCAGCTTAGCCAGGCACAATGAGCAGTTCTTC
NA,few,TRBJ2-7,TRBV6-1,CASREFRAGEQYF,TGTGCCAGCAGAGAATTCCGGGCAGGCGAGCAGTACTTC